Below, 27 T cell receptor beta chains from the same sample are listed, as sequenced in a study of early T cells in non-severe SARS-CoV-2 infection (dated by TCRdb to the early 2020s). Receptors were amplified or captured by 5' RACE. Sequencing took place on a NextSeq 500. The raw public data were reprocessed by TCRdb itself: fastp quality trimming at Q25, MiXCR clonotype calling, in-frame beta chains only. Rows matching on CDR3 protein sequence are summarized as one entry with the most common DNA and genes. Here the sample has more than 65,000 distinct CDR3 sequences; 12% occur a single time. The ten biggest clones cover roughly 2.5% of the sample. The sequencing used whole blood, collected at baseline. Receptors were obtained from an adult who was a healthcare worker with PCR-confirmed SARS-CoV-2 infection or an uninfected control (not recorded which).

This clonotype has ten or more counts. In nucleotides, the CDR3 is TGTGCCAGCAGTACAGGGAGAGGCCAGCCCCAGCATTTT. It is translated as CASSTGRGQPQHF. The V call is TRBV7-9, the J call TRBJ1-5; D perhaps matches TRBD1 (6 bases). This CDR3 region has 13 residues. Germline V gene lookup returns CDR1 SEHNR and CDR2 FQNEAQ (reference sequence). V gave up 6 bases and J gave up 7 bases, with 13 bases separating them.

This clonotype was observed many times. The chain couples TRBV7-6 to TRBJ2-2; possibly TRBD1 for D (5 bases). There are 16 residues in the CDR3. The V and J ends lost 3 bases and 3 bases respectively, with 14 bases between them. Per germline, CDR1 SGHVS and CDR2 FNYEAQ. The CDR3 DNA is TGTGCCAGCAGCTTTCCGCCCAGGGTGGACACCGGGGAGCTGTTTTTT. Translated, it gives CASSFPPRVDTGELFF.

The table lists this clonotype with a few counts. The V and J genes are TRBV5-1 and TRBJ1-6; 8 bases agree with TRBD1. Germline V lookup: CDR1 SGHRS, CDR2 YFSETQ. The CDR3 runs 14 residues. The J segment lost 8 bases and the V segment lost 4 bases, leaving 5 bases of the junction unmatched. CDR3: CASSSLGQDSPLHF. CDR3 in DNA: TGCGCCAGCAGCAGTCTGGGACAGGATTCACCCCTCCACTTT.

V gene TRBV29-1 combines with J gene TRBJ1-1; D is ambiguous. Per germline, CDR1 SQVTM and CDR2 ANQGSEA. The germline V and J ends were trimmed by 4 bases and 10 bases, with 19 bases remaining between them. This CDR3 region has 13 residues. The CDR3 coding sequence is TGCAGCGTTGTACAGCCGGTAATGGGTATAGCTTTCTTT. It specifies CSVVQPVMGIAFF.

This clonotype showed up many times. The J gene is TRBJ1-3, the V gene TRBV12-3 or TRBV12-4; D gene ambiguous. The CDR3 has 14 amino acids. V lost 5 bases, J lost 0 bases, and 8 bases lay in between. Here the CDR3 reads CASSTSSSGNTIYF. The CDR3 bases are TGTGCCAGCAGTACCAGCAGCTCTGGAAACACCATATATTTT.

The chain is built from TRBV19 and TRBJ1-1; D gene unclear. Deletions cut 5 bases from V and 1 base from J, with 8 bases between. CDR1 and CDR2 (germline): LNHDA, SQIVND (reference sequence). The length of the CDR3 is 13 residues. CDR3 residues: CASSATKNTEAFF. For the CDR3, the DNA is TGTGCCAGTAGTGCCACGAAGAACACTGAAGCTTTCTTT.

This clonotype has ten or more counts. The chain employs TRBV10-2 and TRBJ1-5; no reliable D call. The CDR3 consists of 14 residues. Trimming pared 2 bases from V and 3 bases from J, leaving 8 bases between. CDR1 and CDR2 (germline): WSHSY, SAAADI. CDR3 loop: CASSEVRDNQPQHF. The CDR3 DNA reads TGCGCCAGCAGTGAGGTCAGAGACAATCAGCCCCAGCATTTT.

The rearrangement uses TRBV28 and TRBJ2-6; 7 bases align to TRBD2. The J segment lost 3 bases and the V segment lost 4 bases, leaving 12 bases of the junction unmatched. Germline CDR1 reads MDHEN; CDR2 reads SYDVKM. This CDR3 contains 18 residues. CDR3 coding DNA: TGTGCCAGCAGTTCGACAGCTAGCGGAGGTGTTGGGGCCAACGTCCTGACTTTC. It yields the protein CASSSTASGGVGANVLTF.

The chain recombines TRBV4-1 with TRBJ2-7; possibly TRBD2 for D (7 bases). Germline assignment: CDR1 MGHRA and CDR2 YSYEKL. Trimming took off 3 bases at V and 6 bases at J, with 15 bases between the two ends. The CDR3 has 14 amino acids. CDR3 bases: TGCGCCAGCAGCCATGGGGGGGCACCAACCGAGCAGTACTTC. Its protein is CASSHGGAPTEQYF.

The V gene is TRBV10-3, the J gene TRBJ2-5, with TRBD2 matching over 8 bases. There are 17 residues in the CDR3. The germline CDR1 and CDR2 sequences are ENHRY and SYGVKD. The junction had 14 bases not matched to a gene; V was cut back by 3 bases and J by 5 bases. CDR3 residues: CAISETRGGLPSETQYF. The CDR3 DNA follows: TGTGCCATCAGTGAAACTCGGGGGGGCCTTCCCTCCGAGACCCAGTACTTC.

This clonotype was found a few times. The chain combines TRBV2 with TRBJ2-7; perhaps TRBD2 as D (5 bases). The CDR3 is 13 amino acids. V was cut by 7 bases and J by 0 bases, with 10 bases left in between. Germline-derived CDR1 and CDR2 are SNHLY and FYNNEI. The CDR3 reads CASKDSSSYEQYF. The CDR3 bases are TGTGCCAGCAAGGACTCCAGCTCCTACGAGCAGTACTTC. Looking up the rest from reference TRBV2 and TRBJ2-7 gives the full variable domain: EPEVTQTPSHQVTQMGQEVILRCVPISNHLYFYWYRQILGQKVEFLVSFYNNEISEKSEIFDDQFSVERPDGSNFTLKIRSTKLEDSAMYFCASKDSSSYEQYFGPGTRLTVT.

V gene TRBV7-2 combines with J gene TRBJ1-5, with D perhaps TRBD1 (5 bases). CDR1 is SGHTA, CDR2 FQGNSA, per germline. Trimming cost V 4 bases and J 7 bases, with 14 bases left between them. The CDR3 is 14 residues long. CDR3 region: CASSSDSGLQPQHF. The DNA of the CDR3 is TGTGCCAGCAGCTCAGATTCAGGGCTCCAGCCCCAGCATTTT.

This clonotype occurred a few times. The rearrangement joins TRBV7-7 to TRBJ2-1, with D hard to call. This CDR3 contains 13 residues. Germline V gene data show CDR1 as SSHAT and CDR2 as FNYEAQ (reference sequence). With 0 bases removed from V and 9 bases from J, the gap between germline ends came to 9 bases. The CDR3 loop reads CASSLAFGVEQFF. The CDR3 coding sequence is TGTGCCAGCAGCTTAGCGTTTGGGGTTGAGCAGTTCTTC.

This clonotype appeared a few times. The J gene is TRBJ1-3, the V gene TRBV6-5, with a weak D call TRBD1 (5 bases). CDR3 length equals 14 residues. CDR1 is MNHEY and CDR2 is SVGAGI in the germline V gene. Deletions cut 0 bases from V and 6 bases from J, with 9 bases between. The CDR3 sequence: CASSYSSRENTIYF. As DNA, the CDR3 is TGTGCCAGCAGTTACTCGTCCAGGGAAAACACCATATATTTT.

This clonotype was counted only a few times. V and J are TRBV7-9 and TRBJ2-7; D not resolved. The CDR3 covers 12 residues. CDR1 is SEHNR and CDR2 is FQNEAQ in the germline V gene (reference sequence). Trimming took 2 bases from V and 4 from J, leaving 6 bases between them. This chain's CDR3 is CASSLSAYEQYF. CDR3 coding DNA: TGTGCCAGCAGCTTATCGGCGTACGAGCAGTACTTC. Based on the CDR3 plus reference TRBV7-9 and TRBJ2-7, the full variable domain is DTGVSQNPRHKITKRGQNVTFRCDPISEHNRLYWYRQTLGQGPEFLTYFQNEAQLEKSRLLSDRFSAERPKGSFSTLEIQRTEQGDSAMYLCASSLSAYEQYFGPGTRLTVT.

The chain joins TRBV12-3 or TRBV12-4 to TRBJ1-4; D perhaps matches TRBD1 (5 bases). V lost 3 bases to trimming and J lost 6 bases, with 8 bases between them. CDR3 length: 13 amino acids. As DNA, the CDR3 is TGTGCCAGCAGTTTGGGGGGAGATGAAAAACTGTTTTTT. Amino acids: CASSLGGDEKLFF.

This clonotype was recorded many times. This rearrangement joins TRBV11-2 to TRBJ1-1, with D tentatively TRBD1 (5 bases). Germline assignment: CDR1 SGHAT and CDR2 FQNNGV. V lost 1 base to trimming and J lost 6 bases, with 9 bases between them. The CDR3 has 13 amino acids. The chain's CDR3 is CASSLGQGSEAFF. In DNA form, the CDR3 reads TGTGCCAGCAGCTTAGGGCAGGGATCTGAAGCTTTCTTT.

The V gene is TRBV6-5, the J gene TRBJ2-3; D unclear. V dropped 5 bases and J dropped 0 bases, with 15 bases sitting between them. CDR3 size: 16 residues. Germline CDR1 MNHEY, CDR2 SVGAGI. CDR3 coding DNA: TGTGCCAGCAGTCGGGCGTCGTTGACTAGCACAGATACGCAGTATTTT. Translation: CASSRASLTSTDTQYF.

This rearrangement joins TRBV29-1 to TRBJ2-3; 11 nucleotides line up with TRBD2. The length of the CDR3 is 17 residues. V lost 5 bases to trimming and J lost 0 bases; unmatched junction nucleotides: 10. CDR1 is SQVTM, CDR2 ANQGSEA, per germline. CDR3 sequence reads: CSVKGSGGARSTDTQYF. The CDR3 coding sequence is TGCAGCGTTAAGGGTAGCGGGGGGGCGAGAAGCACAGATACGCAGTATTTT.

This chain uses TRBV5-6 with TRBJ1-2, with D possibly being TRBD1 (6 bases). CDR3 length equals 13 residues. V was shortened by 2 bases and J by 8 bases, with 13 bases between the two germline ends. Germline-derived CDR1 and CDR2 are SGHDT and YYEEEE. For the CDR3, the DNA is TGTGCCAGCAGCTTAGGCCGGGGGGCCGGCTACACCTTC. Protein: CASSLGRGAGYTF.

The CDR3 here is CAISRQGATDTQYF. CDR3 DNA: TGTGCCATCAGTAGACAGGGAGCAACAGATACGCAGTATTTT. The gene calls are TRBV10-3 and TRBJ2-3, with 7 bases aligning to TRBD1. The germline gives CDR1 ENHRY, CDR2 SYGVKD. The length of the CDR3 is 14 residues. Trimming took 5 bases from V and 3 from J; bases not matched to a gene: 5.

This chain uses TRBV3-1 with TRBJ2-1, with TRBD2 matching 7 bases. Trimming at V came to 2 bases and at J to 7 bases, leaving 8 bases not matched to a gene. The CDR3 is 15 amino acids. CDR1 LGHDT and CDR2 YNNKEL come from the germline V gene (reference sequence). The CDR3 nucleotides read TGTGCCAGCAGCCAATGGGAGGGGCGCGGAAATGAGCAGTTCTTC. It encodes CASSQWEGRGNEQFF.

V usage is TRBV28 and J usage is TRBJ2-7, with TRBD1 as a possible D gene (6 bases). Germline loops: CDR1 MDHEN, CDR2 SYDVKM. V shed 6 bases and J shed 3 bases, with 24 bases lying between them. This CDR3 is 17 amino acids long. The CDR3 is CASRTPEQGGVDYEQYF. The CDR3 DNA sequence: TGTGCCAGCAGAACCCCCGAACAGGGCGGAGTTGACTACGAGCAGTACTTC. Full variable domain (remainder filled in from reference TRBV28 and TRBJ2-7): DVKVTQSSRYLVKRTGEKVFLECVQDMDHENMFWYRQDPGLGLRLIYFSYDVKMKEKGDIPEGYSVSREKKERFSLILESASTNQTSMYLCASRTPEQGGVDYEQYFGPGTRLTVT.

In this sample, this clonotype turned up a few times. This chain joins TRBV29-1 and TRBJ1-2; D is uncertain. This CDR3 contains 13 residues. The germline V gene has CDR1 SQVTM and CDR2 ANQGSEA. Trimming took off 7 bases at V and 3 bases at J, with 15 bases between the two ends. This CDR3 reads CSANLDPYYGYTF. The DNA for the CDR3 is TGCAGCGCCAATCTGGACCCCTACTATGGCTACACCTTC.

This clonotype was counted a few times. V and J are TRBV6-1 and TRBJ2-1; D possibly corresponds to TRBD2 (5 bases). The CDR3 has 14 residues. The germline V gene encodes CDR1 MNHNS and CDR2 SASEGT. V gave up 5 bases and J gave up 9 bases, with 17 bases separating them. The CDR3: CASSYGVPSSEQFF. DNA for the CDR3: TGTGCCAGCAGTTACGGGGTGCCGTCTAGTGAGCAGTTCTTC.

This chain connects TRBV10-3 to TRBJ2-5; 10 bases agree with TRBD2. CDR1 and CDR2 from the germline V gene are ENHRY and SYGVKD. This CDR3 comprises 18 residues. With V trimmed by 2 bases and J by 0 bases, 9 bases remained unmatched. The CDR3 sequence: CAISEPIPTSGYQETQYF. In DNA, the CDR3 is TGTGCCATCAGTGAGCCCATCCCGACTAGCGGGTACCAAGAGACCCAGTACTTC.

There are many counts of this clonotype. The chain joins TRBV5-5 to TRBJ1-1; D perhaps matches TRBD1 (6 bases). V shed 0 bases and J shed 5 bases, with 11 bases lying between them. The CDR3 runs 14 residues. CDR1 is SGHKS, CDR2 YYEKEE, per germline (reference sequence). The CDR3 reads CASSLARGGTEAFF. For the CDR3, the DNA is TGTGCCAGCAGCTTGGCCAGGGGCGGTACTGAAGCTTTCTTT.